Shown below are 22 T cell receptor beta chains from a single sample sequenced in a study of control samples from healthy donors and cancer patients. Method: immunoSEQ multiplex PCR; TCRdb's copy keeps in-frame clones and lacks some. The sample contains a few hundred thousand clones, 75% to 95% of which appear only once. Sequencing used PBMCs. Receptor source: a man aged 40-49 years with head and neck cancer.

The chain employs TRBV5-1 and TRBJ2-1, with D unclear. Germline CDR1 is SGHRS and CDR2 is YFSETQ. CDR3 length equals 14 residues. Trimming took off 8 bases at V and 0 bases at J, with 12 bases between the two ends. CDR3 region: CASSPVSSYNEQFF. The CDR3 DNA follows: TGCGCCAGTAGCCCGGTTAGCTCCTACAATGAGCAGTTCTTC.

As regards this clone: One junction end disagrees with the germline gene, perhaps due to a read error. The CDR3 reads CASSLYGERREQHF. The CDR3 coding sequence is TGTGCCAGCAGCTTGTACGGAGAGCGTCGCGAGCAGCACTTC. The chain uses TRBV5-4 and TRBJ2-7; D gene unclear. Germline V CDR1 and CDR2: SGHNT, YYREEE (reference sequence). The CDR3 covers 14 residues.

CDR3: CASSQAISNEKLFF. CDR3 coding DNA: TGCGCCAGCAGCCAAGCTATATCCAATGAAAAACTGTTTTTT. This sequence joins TRBV4-3 and TRBJ1-4; D is undetermined. CDR3 length: 14 residues. Germline CDR1 LGHNA, CDR2 YSLEER. V was trimmed by 1 base and J by 5 bases, leaving 8 bases between them.

The chain combines TRBV9 with TRBJ2-1, with a possible D match to TRBD1 (6 bases). Germline CDR1 and CDR2: SGDLS and YYNGEE. Trimming pared 4 bases from V and 2 bases from J, leaving 16 bases between. The CDR3 totals 16 residues. DNA of the CDR3: TGTGCCAGCAGCCCGTATCGAGGGGGTCCCTACAATGAGCAGTTCTTC. It codes for CASSPYRGGPYNEQFF.

CDR3 sequence reads: CATSDSVLPTQYF. Here the CDR3 DNA reads TGTGCCACCAGTGACTCCGTTCTGCCGACCCAGTACTTC. This sequence joins TRBV24-1 and TRBJ2-5; no reliable D call. This CDR3 spans 13 amino acids. The V end lost 4 bases, the J end lost 7 bases, and 12 bases lay between the germline ends. CDR1 KGHDR and CDR2 SFDVKD come from the germline V gene.

The chain links TRBV9 to TRBJ1-1; 7 bases match TRBD1. Germline CDR1 SGDLS, CDR2 YYNGEE. J gave up 5 bases and V 4 bases, and 8 bases lay outside the gene matches. The CDR3 is 14 residues long. The CDR3 spells CASSTSQQGTEAFF. The DNA of the CDR3 is TGTGCCAGCAGCACATCACAACAGGGGACTGAAGCTTTCTTT.

This clone was detected only once. The V gene is TRBV7-9, the J gene TRBJ1-2; a weak D match, TRBD1 (5 bases). The ends were cut back, 5 bases at V and 6 bases at J, with 19 bases in the middle. Germline CDR1 reads SEHNR; CDR2 reads FQNEAQ (reference sequence). The CDR3 runs to 15 residues. For the CDR3, the DNA is TGTGCCAGCAGCCTCGGCGGCGGCAGGGAAAATGGCTACACCTTC. Protein: CASSLGGGRENGYTF.

The CDR3 protein is CASRDGYTF. The DNA of the CDR3 is TGCGCCAGCAGAGATGGCTACACCTTC. J is TRBJ1-2 and V is TRBV10-1, with D unresolved. This CDR3 is built from 9 residues. V lost 6 bases to trimming and J lost 6 bases, with 2 bases between them. Germline CDR1 and CDR2: WNHNN and SYGVQD (reference sequence).

This clone was seen more than once but under ten times. The chain has TRBV21-1 and TRBJ1-3; the table's D call of TRBD1 was not tested on the DNA. TRBV21-1 is a pseudogene locus. The CDR3 is 19 amino acids. CDR3 sequence reads: CASSHYPGGSSDAGNTIYF. The CDR3, as DNA: TGTGCCAGCAGCCACTATCCAGGGGGCTCATCCGATGCTGGAAACACCATATATTTT.

The chain combines TRBV7-2 with TRBJ1-6; D is possibly TRBD1 (6 bases). Looked up from germline, CDR1 is SGHTA and CDR2 is FQGNSA. CDR3 size: 16 residues. Trimming left V 4 bases short and J 0 bases short, with 10 bases between. The CDR3, as DNA: TGTGCCAGCAGCTATGGGACACCCTCCTATAATTCACCCCTCCACTTT. The encoded protein is CASSYGTPSYNSPLHF.

This clone is a singleton in its sample. The V call is TRBV6-4, the J call TRBJ1-1, with D possibly matching TRBD1 (6 bases). Trimming cost V 3 bases and J 5 bases, with 13 bases left between them. CDR3 size: 14 residues. Germline V CDR1 and CDR2: MRHNA, SNTAGT. Here the CDR3 DNA reads TGTGCCAGCAGTGAGGTGGGGGGGCGGACTGAAGCTTTCTTT. It yields the protein CASSEVGGRTEAFF.

The rearrangement uses TRBV28 and TRBJ2-7, with 11 bases identical to TRBD2. Germline V gene lookup returns CDR1 MDHEN and CDR2 SYDVKM. V trimming: 10 bases; J trimming: 12 bases; junction bases outside the gene matches: 11. CDR3 length: 12 amino acids. CDR3: CATTLAGGPAYF. The CDR3, as DNA: TGTGCCACCACGCTAGCGGGGGGTCCGGCGTACTTC.

Worth noting for this clone: One end of the junction fails to match germline, which may point to a read error. The V call is TRBV7-7, the J call TRBJ2-2; D may be TRBD1 (5 bases). Germline V gene lookup returns CDR1 SSHAT and CDR2 FNYEAQ (reference sequence). CDR3 length equals 17 residues. Here the CDR3 reads CASSSQAAQGVTGELFF. The CDR3 DNA reads as TGTGCTAGCAGCTCCCAGGCGGCCCAGGGCGTAACCGGGGAGCTGTTTTTT.

The chain recombines TRBV5-1 with TRBJ1-4; D gene unclear. The CDR3 has 15 amino acids. V was cut by 0 bases and J by 0 bases, with 6 bases left in between. CDR1 is SGHRS and CDR2 is YFSETQ in the germline V gene. CDR3 nucleotide sequence: TGCGCCAGCAGCTTGGGCATTGCAACTAATGAAAAACTGTTTTTT. Protein product: CASSLGIATNEKLFF.

The chain has TRBV18 and TRBJ2-3, with TRBD2 as a possible D gene (6 bases). CDR3 length: 16 residues. V lost 0 bases to trimming and J lost 5 bases, with 15 bases between them. The germline CDR1 and CDR2 sequences are KGHSH and LQKENI. DNA of the CDR3: TGTGCCAGCTCACCACCGTTTAATAACGGGGGAGATACGCAGTATTTT. Translated: CASSPPFNNGGDTQYF.

This sequence joins TRBV10-1 and TRBJ2-1; D tentatively fits TRBD1 or TRBD2 (6 bases each). This CDR3 is built from 13 residues. V dropped 6 bases and J dropped 6 bases, with 12 bases sitting between them. Germline-derived CDR1 and CDR2 are WNHNN and SYGVQD (reference sequence). CDR3 DNA: TGCGCCAGCAGCCCAGGAGGGGGCAATGAGCAGTTCTTC. This translates into CASSPGGGNEQFF.

The CDR3 DNA sequence: TGCGCCACCTCAAATAGCAATCAGCCCCAGCATTTT. Residues: CATSNSNQPQHF. V usage is TRBV4-1 and J usage is TRBJ1-5; D gene unclear. This CDR3 is 12 amino acids long. Germline CDR1 is MGHRA and CDR2 is YSYEKL. V gave up 10 bases and J gave up 0 bases, with 7 bases separating them.

The sample holds a few counts of this clone. The rearrangement joins TRBV5-1 to TRBJ2-5; perhaps TRBD2 as D (7 bases). The CDR3 covers 14 residues. V dropped 0 bases and J dropped 4 bases, with 10 bases sitting between them. Germline V gene data show CDR1 as SGHRS and CDR2 as YFSETQ. CDR3 loop: CASSLVAGAETQYF. CDR3 bases: TGCGCCAGCAGCTTGGTGGCGGGGGCAGAGACCCAGTACTTC.

The chain recombines TRBV5-4 with TRBJ2-5; D is possibly TRBD2 (5 bases). CDR1 and CDR2 (germline): SGHNT, YYREEE (reference sequence). Trimming pared 1 base from V and 5 bases from J, leaving 9 bases between. This CDR3 has 13 amino acids. The CDR3 here is CASSLTSGETQYF. For the CDR3, the DNA is TGTGCCAGCAGCTTGACTAGTGGGGAGACCCAGTACTTC. The full variable domain, with the rest looked up from reference TRBV5-4 and TRBJ2-5, is ETGVTQSPTHLIKTRGQQVTLRCSSQSGHNTVSWYQQALGQGPQFIFQYYREEENGRGNFPPRFSGLQFPNYSSELNVNALELDDSALYLCASSLTSGETQYFGPGTRLLVL.

This clone has more than one count but fewer than ten. This chain links TRBV4-3 with TRBJ1-5, with D possibly being TRBD1 (6 bases). Trimming shortened V by 0 bases and J by 8 bases, and 20 bases separated the two germline ends. The CDR3 covers 17 residues. Germline values: CDR1 LGHNA, CDR2 YSLEER. The CDR3 is CASSQDRRGEGGEPQHF. The CDR3 DNA reads as TGCGCCAGCAGCCAAGATAGACGCGGGGAGGGGGGGGAGCCCCAGCATTTT.

V gene TRBV5-5 combines with J gene TRBJ1-2; no firm D call. Trimming removed 4 bases from V and 6 bases from J, with 13 bases in between. CDR1 is SGHKS, CDR2 YYEKEE, per germline (reference sequence). The CDR3 totals 13 residues. As DNA, the CDR3 is TGTGCCAGCAGCCCGACCGATGCTCATGGCTACACCTTC. Translated: CASSPTDAHGYTF.

The chain combines TRBV28 with TRBJ2-7, with D perhaps matching TRBD2 (5 bases). Trimming removed 4 bases at V and 3 bases at J, with 13 bases between. Germline V gives CDR1 MDHEN, CDR2 SYDVKM. This CDR3 has 14 amino acids. The chain's CDR3 is CASSWASGYYEQYF. CDR3 nucleotide sequence: TGTGCCAGCAGTTGGGCGTCGGGGTACTACGAGCAGTACTTC.